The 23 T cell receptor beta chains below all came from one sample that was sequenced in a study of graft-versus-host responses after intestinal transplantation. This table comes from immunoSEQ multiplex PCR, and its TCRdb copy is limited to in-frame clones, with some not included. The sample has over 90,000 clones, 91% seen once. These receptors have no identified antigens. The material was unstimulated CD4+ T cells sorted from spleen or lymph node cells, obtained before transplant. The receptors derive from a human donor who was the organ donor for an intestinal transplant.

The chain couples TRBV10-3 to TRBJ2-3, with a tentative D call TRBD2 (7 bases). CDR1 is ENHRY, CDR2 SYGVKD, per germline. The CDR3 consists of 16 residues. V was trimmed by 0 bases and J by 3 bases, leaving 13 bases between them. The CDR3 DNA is TGTGCCATCAGTGAGTCGGGGAGGGGGAGGACAGATACGCAGTATTTT. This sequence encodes CAISESGRGRTDTQYF.

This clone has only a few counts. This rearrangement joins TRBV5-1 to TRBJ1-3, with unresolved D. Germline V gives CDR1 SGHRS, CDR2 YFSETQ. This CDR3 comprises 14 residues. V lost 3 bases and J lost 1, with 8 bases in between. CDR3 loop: CASSSIGSGNTIYF. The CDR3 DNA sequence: TGCGCCAGCAGCTCGATCGGGTCTGGAAACACCATATATTTT.

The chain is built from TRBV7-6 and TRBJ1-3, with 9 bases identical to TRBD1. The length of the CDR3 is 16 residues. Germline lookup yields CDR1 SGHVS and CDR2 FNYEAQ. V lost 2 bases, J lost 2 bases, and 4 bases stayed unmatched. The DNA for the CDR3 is TGTGCCAGCAGCTTAAGTAGGACAGGGGCTGGAAACACCATATATTTT. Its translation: CASSLSRTGAGNTIYF.

As DNA, the CDR3 is TGTGCCAGCAGCTTCGACTCTGGGGCTGAGCAGTTCTTC. This translates into CASSFDSGAEQFF. This chain joins TRBV7-3 and TRBJ2-1; tentatively, D is TRBD1 (5 bases). CDR1 and CDR2 from the germline V gene are SGHTA and FQGTGA. V gave up 3 bases and J gave up 9 bases, with 12 bases separating them. The CDR3 loop spans 13 amino acids. The whole variable domain, remainder taken from reference TRBV7-3 and TRBJ2-1, is GAGVSQTPSNKVTEKGKYVELRCDPISGHTALYWYRQSLGQGPEFLIYFQGTGAADDSGLPNDRFFAVRPEGSVSTLKIQRTERGDSAVYLCASSFDSGAEQFFGPGTRLTVL.

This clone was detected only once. This CDR3 is CASSFTGNSNQPQHF. Here the CDR3 DNA reads TGTGCCAGCAGCTTTACCGGTAATAGCAATCAGCCCCAGCATTTT. This sequence joins TRBV7-2 and TRBJ1-5; D ambiguous. The germline V gene encodes CDR1 SGHTA and CDR2 FQGNSA. The V and J ends lost 3 bases and 0 bases respectively, with 9 bases between them. CDR3 length: 15 residues.

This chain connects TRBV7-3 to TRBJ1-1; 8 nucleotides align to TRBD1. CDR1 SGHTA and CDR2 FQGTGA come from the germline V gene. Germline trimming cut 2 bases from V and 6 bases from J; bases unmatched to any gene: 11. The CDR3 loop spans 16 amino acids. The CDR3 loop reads CASSLHPGQVVSEAFF. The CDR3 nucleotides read TGTGCCAGCAGCTTACACCCGGGACAGGTTGTCTCTGAAGCTTTCTTT.

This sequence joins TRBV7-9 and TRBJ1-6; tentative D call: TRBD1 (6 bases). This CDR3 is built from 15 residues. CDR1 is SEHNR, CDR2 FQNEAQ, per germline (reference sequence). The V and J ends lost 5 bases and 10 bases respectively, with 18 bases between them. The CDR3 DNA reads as TGTGCCAGCAGCCCTATGGGGACACAAGGGTCACCCCTCCACTTT. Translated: CASSPMGTQGSPLHF. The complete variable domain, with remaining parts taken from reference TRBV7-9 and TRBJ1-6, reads DTGVSQNPRHKITKRGQNVTFRCDPISEHNRLYWYRQTLGQGPEFLTYFQNEAQLEKSRLLSDRFSAERPKGSFSTLEIQRTEQGDSAMYLCASSPMGTQGSPLHFGNGTRLTVT.

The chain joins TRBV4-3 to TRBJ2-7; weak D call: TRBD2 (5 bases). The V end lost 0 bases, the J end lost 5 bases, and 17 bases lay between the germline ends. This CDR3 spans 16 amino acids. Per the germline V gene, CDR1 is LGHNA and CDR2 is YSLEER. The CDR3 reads CASSQDWTRVWDEQYF. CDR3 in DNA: TGCGCCAGCAGCCAAGATTGGACGAGGGTCTGGGACGAGCAGTACTTC.

CDR3 coding DNA: TGTGCCAGCAGTGACAGAACTAATTCACCCCTCCACTTT. It encodes CASSDRTNSPLHF. The chain recombines TRBV6-5 with TRBJ1-6; perhaps TRBD1 as D (5 bases). With 5 bases removed from V and 6 bases from J, the gap between germline ends came to 8 bases. The CDR3 covers 13 residues. From germline, CDR1 is MNHEY and CDR2 SVGAGI.

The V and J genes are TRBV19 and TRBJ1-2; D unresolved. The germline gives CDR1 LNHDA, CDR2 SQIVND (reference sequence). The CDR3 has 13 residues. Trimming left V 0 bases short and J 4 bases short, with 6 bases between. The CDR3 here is CASSIDTAYGYTF. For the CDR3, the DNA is TGTGCCAGTAGTATAGACACAGCCTATGGCTACACCTTC.

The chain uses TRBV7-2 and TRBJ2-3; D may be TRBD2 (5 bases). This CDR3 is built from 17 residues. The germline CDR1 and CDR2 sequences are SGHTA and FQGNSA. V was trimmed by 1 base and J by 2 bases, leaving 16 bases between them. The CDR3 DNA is TGTGCCAGCAGCTTAGTCCGGCTGAGCGGCCTCACAGATACGCAGTATTTT. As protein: CASSLVRLSGLTDTQYF.

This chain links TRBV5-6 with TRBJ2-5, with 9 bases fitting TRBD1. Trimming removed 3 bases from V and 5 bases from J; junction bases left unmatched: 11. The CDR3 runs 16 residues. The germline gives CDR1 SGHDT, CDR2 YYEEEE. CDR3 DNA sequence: TGTGCCAGCAGCTGGCGGACAGGGGATTTTCGGGAGACCCAGTACTTC. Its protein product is CASSWRTGDFRETQYF.

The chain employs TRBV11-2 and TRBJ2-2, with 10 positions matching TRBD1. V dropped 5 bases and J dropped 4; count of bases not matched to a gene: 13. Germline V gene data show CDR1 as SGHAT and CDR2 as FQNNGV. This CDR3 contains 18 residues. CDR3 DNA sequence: TGTGCCAGCAGCACCCGCGGACAGGGGGTCCTCGCCACCGGGGAGCTGTTTTTT. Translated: CASSTRGQGVLATGELFF.

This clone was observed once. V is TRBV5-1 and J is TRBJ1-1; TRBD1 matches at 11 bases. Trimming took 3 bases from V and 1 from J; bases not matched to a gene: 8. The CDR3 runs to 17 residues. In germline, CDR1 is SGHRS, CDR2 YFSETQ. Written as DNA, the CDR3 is TGCGCCAGCAGCTGGGGGCGGACAGGGGGCTGGAACACTGAAGCTTTCTTT. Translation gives CASSWGRTGGWNTEAFF.

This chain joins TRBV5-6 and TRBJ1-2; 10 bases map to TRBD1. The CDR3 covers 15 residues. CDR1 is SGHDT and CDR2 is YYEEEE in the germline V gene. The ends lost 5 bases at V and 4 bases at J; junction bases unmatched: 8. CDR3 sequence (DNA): TGTGCCAGCAGATCGACAGGGGGCGCTTTCTATGGCTACACCTTC. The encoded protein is CASRSTGGAFYGYTF. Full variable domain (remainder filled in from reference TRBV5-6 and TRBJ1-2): DAGVTQSPTHLIKTRGQQVTLRCSPKSGHDTVSWYQQALGQGPQFIFQYYEEEERQRGNFPDRFSGHQFPNYSSELNVNALLLGDSALYLCASRSTGGAFYGYTFGSGTRLTVV.

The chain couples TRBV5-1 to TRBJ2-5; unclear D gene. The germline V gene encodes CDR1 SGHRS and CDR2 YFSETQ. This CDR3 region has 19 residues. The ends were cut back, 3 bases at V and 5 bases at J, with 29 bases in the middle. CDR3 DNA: TGCGCCAGCAGCTCTACCCAAGCTGTCTGGGCAGACGGTCGTGAGACCCAGTACTTC. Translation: CASSSTQAVWADGRETQYF.

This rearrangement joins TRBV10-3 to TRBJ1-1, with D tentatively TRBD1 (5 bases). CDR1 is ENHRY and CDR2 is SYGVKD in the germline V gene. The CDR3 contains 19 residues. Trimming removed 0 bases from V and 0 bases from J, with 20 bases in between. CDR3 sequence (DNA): TGTGCCATCAGTGAGTCTGGTCTAACAGGCCCGTCCATGAACACTGAAGCTTTCTTT. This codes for CAISESGLTGPSMNTEAFF.

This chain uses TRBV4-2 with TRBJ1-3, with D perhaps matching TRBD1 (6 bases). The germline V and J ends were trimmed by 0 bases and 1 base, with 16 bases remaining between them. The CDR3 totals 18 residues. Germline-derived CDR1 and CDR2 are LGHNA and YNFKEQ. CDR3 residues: CASSQEGAGIGSGNTIYF. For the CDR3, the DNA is TGTGCCAGCAGCCAAGAGGGGGCAGGGATCGGGTCTGGAAACACCATATATTTT.

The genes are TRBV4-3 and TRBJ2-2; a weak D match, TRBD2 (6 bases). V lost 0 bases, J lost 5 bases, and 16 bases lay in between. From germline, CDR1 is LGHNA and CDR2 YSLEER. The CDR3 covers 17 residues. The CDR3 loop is CASSQDWGEYRTGELFF. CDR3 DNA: TGCGCCAGCAGCCAAGATTGGGGGGAATATCGGACCGGGGAGCTGTTTTTT.

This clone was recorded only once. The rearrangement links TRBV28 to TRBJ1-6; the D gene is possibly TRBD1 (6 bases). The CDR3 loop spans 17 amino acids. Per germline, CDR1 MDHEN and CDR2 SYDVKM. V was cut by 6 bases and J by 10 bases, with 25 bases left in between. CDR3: CASSPTGLDSTGSPLHF. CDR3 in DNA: TGTGCCAGCAGCCCTACCGGACTGGACAGCACCGGGTCACCCCTCCACTTT.

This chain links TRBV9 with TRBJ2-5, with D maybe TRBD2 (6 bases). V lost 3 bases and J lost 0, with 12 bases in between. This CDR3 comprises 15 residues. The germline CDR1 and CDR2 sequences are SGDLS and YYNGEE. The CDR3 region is CASSAGGLYQETQYF. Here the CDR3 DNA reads TGTGCCAGCAGCGCCGGGGGTCTGTACCAAGAGACCCAGTACTTC.

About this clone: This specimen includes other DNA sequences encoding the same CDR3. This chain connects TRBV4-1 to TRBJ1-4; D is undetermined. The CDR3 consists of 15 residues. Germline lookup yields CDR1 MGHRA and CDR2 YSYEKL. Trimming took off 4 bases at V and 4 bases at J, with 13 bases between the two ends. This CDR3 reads CASSPQGGVNEKLFF. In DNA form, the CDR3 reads TGCGCCAGCAGCCCCCAAGGAGGAGTTAATGAAAAACTGTTTTTT.

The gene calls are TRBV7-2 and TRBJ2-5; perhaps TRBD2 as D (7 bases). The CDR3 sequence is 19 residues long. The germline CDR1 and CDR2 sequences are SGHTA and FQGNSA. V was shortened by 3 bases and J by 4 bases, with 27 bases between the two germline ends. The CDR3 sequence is CASSLVARGGGFSGETQYF. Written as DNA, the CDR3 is TGTGCCAGCAGCTTGGTAGCGCGGGGCGGGGGCTTTTCAGGAGAGACCCAGTACTTC. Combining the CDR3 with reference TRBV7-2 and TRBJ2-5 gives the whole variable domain GAGVSQSPSNKVTEKGKDVELRCDPISGHTALYWYRQSLGQGLEFLIYFQGNSAPDKSGLPSDRFSAERTGGSVSTLTIQRTQQEDSAVYLCASSLVARGGGFSGETQYFGPGTRLLVL.